This T cell receptor beta chain appears in the sequencing data of a study of blood T cells in healthy people across ages. Regarding the study as a whole: Total diversity from one million sequenced T cells was likely underestimated.

Next came a second PCR, run for roughly 6 to 11 cycles, which used a sample-barcoded 5' primer along with a J-beta primer mix. TCRdb independently ran MiXCR on the 5' RACE reads; one entry per CDR3 protein. The table includes around 1,900,000 distinct CDR3 sequences, roughly two fifths detected once. This clonotype was counted only a few times. Its matching antigen is unknown. CDR3 length: 17 residues. J was trimmed by 2 bases and V by 2 bases; bases with no gene match: 5. Germline-derived CDR1 and CDR2 are SGHTA and FQGTGA. This rearrangement joins TRBV7-3 to TRBJ2-1, with 11 nucleotides matching TRBD1. Sequencing was performed on blood. This TCR was sampled from a human donor in good health. CDR3 protein: CASSLRDRGGAYNEQFF. DNA of the CDR3: TGTGCCAGCAGCTTACGGGACAGGGGGGGCGCCTACAATGAGCAGTTCTTC. Complete variable domain (other parts from reference TRBV7-3 and TRBJ2-1): GAGVSQTPSNKVTEKGKYVELRCDPISGHTALYWYRQSLGQGPEFLIYFQGTGAADDSGLPNDRFFAVRPEGSVSTLKIQRTERGDSAVYLCASSLRDRGGAYNEQFFGPGTRLTVL.